These 25 T cell receptor beta chains originate from one sample sequenced in a study of T cell responses to AZD1222 COVID-19 vaccine. Sequenced by immunoSEQ multiplex PCR; TCRdb stores in-frame clones only, minus some. The sample carries 84,000 or so clones, 75% to 90% recorded once. Specimen: peripheral blood, collected on day 0 of AZD1222 vaccination. These receptor sequences come from an adult in good health.

V gene TRBV25-1 combines with J gene TRBJ2-7; possible D gene TRBD2, 6 bases. The V end lost 3 bases, the J end lost 9 bases, and 18 bases lay between the germline ends. Germline V lookup: CDR1 MGHDK, CDR2 SYGVNS. CDR3 size: 14 residues. The CDR3 protein is CASSDRTRTTRQYF. In DNA form, the CDR3 reads TGTGCCAGCAGTGACCGTACCCGGACTACTAGGCAGTACTTC.

The rearrangement uses TRBV5-1 and TRBJ1-4; maybe TRBD1 (6 bases). The CDR3 has 14 residues. Germline assignment: CDR1 SGHRS and CDR2 YFSETQ. The germline V and J ends were trimmed by 7 bases and 8 bases, with 18 bases remaining between them. CDR3 loop: CASPPYREIEKLFF. CDR3 nucleotide sequence: TGCGCCAGCCCCCCATACAGGGAGATCGAAAAACTGTTTTTT.

This rearrangement joins TRBV7-3 to TRBJ2-3, with a possible D match to TRBD1 (5 bases). CDR1 is SGHTA, CDR2 FQGTGA, per germline. The V and J ends lost 1 base and 1 base respectively, with 9 bases between them. The CDR3 totals 15 residues. For the CDR3, the DNA is TGTGCCAGCAGCTTAATGGGGCAGGGCACAGATACGCAGTATTTT. Translation gives CASSLMGQGTDTQYF.

The V gene is TRBV9, the J gene TRBJ2-5; 9 nucleotides agree with TRBD2. With 4 bases clipped from V and 4 bases from J, the junction kept 5 bases outside the gene matches. This CDR3 has 14 amino acids. Germline CDR1 and CDR2: SGDLS and YYNGEE. The CDR3 nucleotides read TGTGCCAGCAGCCCCAGGACTAGCGTAGAGACCCAGTACTTC. This sequence encodes CASSPRTSVETQYF.

In regard to this clone: An end of the junction differs from the germline gene, which may be a read error. This rearrangement joins TRBV23-1 to TRBJ2-7; tentative D call: TRBD2 (6 bases). TRBV23-1 is noted as an ORF with a role that remains uncertain. This CDR3 has 11 amino acids. CDR3 sequence (DNA): TGCGCCAGCAGTCAATCCCCTTTGACTAGCTTC. Its translation: CASSQSPLTSF.

The CDR3 sequence: CASSEQGSRTNEKLFF. CDR3 DNA: TGCGCCAGCAGTGAGCAGGGATCAAGAACTAATGAAAAACTGTTTTTT. The V call is TRBV10-2, the J call TRBJ1-4, with D possibly being TRBD1 (5 bases). V was trimmed by 2 bases and J by 1 base, leaving 11 bases between them. Per the germline V gene, CDR1 is WSHSY and CDR2 is SAAADI. The CDR3 is made up of 16 amino acids.

The chain is built from TRBV7-9 and TRBJ2-1; TRBD2 aligns across 13 bases. The V gene's germline CDR1 is SEHNR and CDR2 FQNEAQ (reference sequence). Trimming took 5 bases from V and 4 from J; bases not matched to a gene: 2. The CDR3 has 15 amino acids. This chain's CDR3 is CASSQGLAGYNEQFF. The CDR3 coding sequence is TGTGCCAGCAGCCAGGGACTAGCGGGATACAATGAGCAGTTCTTC.

This rearrangement joins TRBV5-5 to TRBJ2-1; D is ambiguous. The CDR3 runs 13 residues. V shed 2 bases and J shed 5 bases, with 8 bases lying between them. Per the germline V gene, CDR1 is SGHKS and CDR2 is YYEKEE (reference sequence). CDR3 bases: TGTGCCAGCAGCTTTCCCCTCGACAATGAGCAGTTCTTC. This translates into CASSFPLDNEQFF.

This clone appeared a single time. The chain is built from TRBV28 and TRBJ1-5, with a tentative D call TRBD1 (5 bases). Germline V gene lookup returns CDR1 MDHEN and CDR2 SYDVKM. The CDR3 is 16 amino acids. Trimming removed 2 bases at V and 0 bases at J, with 11 bases between. In DNA, the CDR3 is TGTGCCAGCAGTTTAGTCGGACATGCTAGCAATCAGCCCCAGCATTTT. Its protein is CASSLVGHASNQPQHF.

V and J are TRBV29-1 and TRBJ2-1; 12 bases map to TRBD2. V trimming: 4 bases; J trimming: 7 bases; junction bases outside the gene matches: 5. This CDR3 is built from 14 residues. CDR1 is SQVTM, CDR2 ANQGSEA, per germline. CDR3 in DNA: TGCAGCGTTGCCCTAGCGGGAGGGCAAAATGAGCAGTTCTTC. The encoded protein is CSVALAGGQNEQFF.

This chain connects TRBV9 to TRBJ2-7; TRBD2 agrees at 13 bases. The CDR3 runs to 16 residues. J was trimmed by 6 bases and V by 0 bases; bases with no gene match: 6. CDR1 is SGDLS, CDR2 YYNGEE, per germline. Here the CDR3 DNA reads TGTGCCAGCAGCGTAGGGCCCGGACTAGCGGGAGCCGAGCAGTACTTC. Translation gives CASSVGPGLAGAEQYF.

The rearrangement joins TRBV5-1 to TRBJ1-1, with a possible D match to TRBD1 (5 bases). The CDR3 sequence is 15 residues long. Germline V lookup: CDR1 SGHRS, CDR2 YFSETQ. V dropped 4 bases and J dropped 0 bases, with 13 bases sitting between them. CDR3 nucleotide sequence: TGCGCCAGCAGCGAAGAGGAGGGGATGAACACTGAAGCTTTCTTT. It encodes CASSEEEGMNTEAFF.

The rearrangement uses TRBV7-2 and TRBJ2-7; TRBD2 is a possible D gene (5 bases). The ends were cut back, 3 bases at V and 6 bases at J, with 12 bases in the middle. The CDR3 runs 13 residues. Germline lookup yields CDR1 SGHTA and CDR2 FQGNSA. CDR3 residues: CASSFGVLGEQYF. Here the CDR3 DNA reads TGTGCCAGCAGCTTCGGGGTTCTTGGCGAGCAGTACTTC.

This sequence joins TRBV5-4 and TRBJ1-1; D may be TRBD1 (6 bases). The CDR3 spans 15 residues. Germline V lookup: CDR1 SGHNT, CDR2 YYREEE (reference sequence). Trimming took off 6 bases at V and 3 bases at J, with 18 bases between the two ends. CDR3 nucleotides: TGTGCCAGCACCCCCCGGGGGGGCGCGGACACTGAAGCTTTCTTT. Translated, it gives CASTPRGGADTEAFF. Combining the CDR3 with reference TRBV5-4 and TRBJ1-1 gives the whole variable domain ETGVTQSPTHLIKTRGQQVTLRCSSQSGHNTVSWYQQALGQGPQFIFQYYREEENGRGNFPPRFSGLQFPNYSSELNVNALELDDSALYLCASTPRGGADTEAFFGQGTRLTVV.

About this clone itself: The junction departs from germline at one end; a sequencing error may be responsible. The chain recombines TRBV18 with TRBJ2-7; weak D call: TRBD2 (6 bases). Per the germline V gene, CDR1 is KGHSH and CDR2 is LQKENI. The length of the CDR3 is 13 residues. In nucleotides, the CDR3 is TGTGCCAGCTCACCGGGACTCTCCAACGAGCAGTACTTC. Translating gives CASSPGLSNEQYF.

The rearrangement uses TRBV4-2 and TRBJ2-7, with TRBD1 as a possible D gene (7 bases). The germline V gene has CDR1 LGHNA and CDR2 YNFKEQ. This CDR3 spans 18 amino acids. Trimming shortened V by 0 bases and J by 2 bases, and 20 bases separated the two germline ends. The CDR3 sequence: CASSQEGPGGTFTYEQYF. As DNA, the CDR3 is TGTGCCAGCAGCCAAGAGGGCCCAGGGGGGACTTTCACCTACGAGCAGTACTTC.

This rearrangement joins TRBV28 to TRBJ2-2; D remains ambiguous. CDR1 MDHEN and CDR2 SYDVKM come from the germline V gene. The CDR3 is 12 residues long. Trimming took off 8 bases at V and 8 bases at J, with 12 bases between the two ends. The CDR3 bases are TGTGCCAGCGGTCTTGGTGCTGGGGAGCTGTTTTTT. Amino acids: CASGLGAGELFF. Combining the CDR3 with reference TRBV28 and TRBJ2-2 gives the whole variable domain DVKVTQSSRYLVKRTGEKVFLECVQDMDHENMFWYRQDPGLGLRLIYFSYDVKMKEKGDIPEGYSVSREKKERFSLILESASTNQTSMYLCASGLGAGELFFGEGSRLTVL.

The chain couples TRBV3-1 (or the pseudogene TRBV3-2) to TRBJ1-1; D is uncertain. Germline CDR1 LGHDT, CDR2 YNNKEL (reference sequence). This CDR3 comprises 11 residues. V lost 4 bases and J 2 bases, leaving 2 bases between the germline ends. The DNA of the CDR3 is TGTGCCAGCAGCCTCAACACTGAAGCTTTCTTT. Amino acids: CASSLNTEAFF.

The chain links TRBV7-3 to TRBJ2-2; no clear D. The CDR3 totals 16 residues. The germline V gene encodes CDR1 SGHTA and CDR2 FQGTGA. The V end lost 5 bases, the J end lost 1 base, and 14 bases lay between the germline ends. The CDR3 DNA sequence: TGTGCCAGCAGCGACCGTGGCTCGGTGAACACCGGGGAGCTGTTTTTT. Translated: CASSDRGSVNTGELFF.

The CDR3 region is CASSTKGHGDNQPQHF. CDR3 nucleotides: TGTGCCAGTAGTACAAAGGGACACGGCGACAATCAGCCCCAGCATTTT. The rearrangement uses TRBV19 and TRBJ1-5; D is possibly TRBD1 (6 bases). Looked up from germline, CDR1 is LNHDA and CDR2 is SQIVND (reference sequence). The CDR3 length is 16 residues. The V end was cut by 4 bases, the J end by 3 bases, with 16 bases between.

The chain combines TRBV7-6 with TRBJ2-3, with 8 bases matching TRBD1. There are 15 residues in the CDR3. The V and J ends lost 7 bases and 4 bases, in that order; junction bases with no gene match: 10. Germline values: CDR1 SGHVS, CDR2 FNYEAQ. This chain's CDR3 is CASTPRQGWPDTQYF. The CDR3 nucleotides are TGTGCCAGCACCCCCCGACAGGGGTGGCCAGATACGCAGTATTTT.

The chain has TRBV23-1 and TRBJ2-7; D is perhaps TRBD1 (6 bases). TRBV23-1 is assigned to the ORF class and has an uncertain function. The CDR3 totals 14 residues. Trimming took off 7 bases at V and 0 bases at J, with 13 bases between the two ends. As DNA, the CDR3 is TGCGCCAGCACCTCAGACAGGTACTCCTACGAGCAGTACTTC. This codes for CASTSDRYSYEQYF.

V and J are TRBV5-4 and TRBJ2-3; D possibly uses TRBD1 or TRBD2 (5 bases each). Germline V CDR1 and CDR2: SGHNT, YYREEE (reference sequence). V was trimmed by 3 bases and J by 2 bases, leaving 16 bases between them. There are 16 residues in the CDR3. CDR3 sequence: CASSWGTRSPTDTQYF. The CDR3 region has the DNA TGTGCCAGCAGCTGGGGGACCCGTTCCCCCACAGATACGCAGTATTTT. Full variable domain (rest looked up from reference TRBV5-4 and TRBJ2-3): ETGVTQSPTHLIKTRGQQVTLRCSSQSGHNTVSWYQQALGQGPQFIFQYYREEENGRGNFPPRFSGLQFPNYSSELNVNALELDDSALYLCASSWGTRSPTDTQYFGPGTRLTVL.

The count of this clone is one. The V call is TRBV24-1, the J call TRBJ2-1, with a possible D match to TRBD2 (6 bases). Trimming stripped 4 bases from V and 3 bases from J, with 12 bases between. The CDR3 extends over 15 amino acids. The germline V gene encodes CDR1 KGHDR and CDR2 SFDVKD. The CDR3 protein is CATSDPGLHYNEQFF. The CDR3 DNA reads TGTGCCACCAGTGACCCGGGACTCCACTACAATGAGCAGTTCTTC.

The chain recombines TRBV2 with TRBJ2-7; D not certain. In germline, CDR1 is SNHLY, CDR2 FYNNEI. Trimming cost V 4 bases and J 2 bases, with 9 bases left between them. This CDR3 spans 13 amino acids. The CDR3 bases are TGTGCCAGCAGTGGTGGTCAGCCCTACGAGCAGTACTTC. Translating it yields CASSGGQPYEQYF. Full variable domain (missing parts from reference TRBV2 and TRBJ2-7): EPEVTQTPSHQVTQMGQEVILRCVPISNHLYFYWYRQILGQKVEFLVSFYNNEISEKSEIFDDQFSVERPDGSNFTLKIRSTKLEDSAMYFCASSGGQPYEQYFGPGTRLTVT.